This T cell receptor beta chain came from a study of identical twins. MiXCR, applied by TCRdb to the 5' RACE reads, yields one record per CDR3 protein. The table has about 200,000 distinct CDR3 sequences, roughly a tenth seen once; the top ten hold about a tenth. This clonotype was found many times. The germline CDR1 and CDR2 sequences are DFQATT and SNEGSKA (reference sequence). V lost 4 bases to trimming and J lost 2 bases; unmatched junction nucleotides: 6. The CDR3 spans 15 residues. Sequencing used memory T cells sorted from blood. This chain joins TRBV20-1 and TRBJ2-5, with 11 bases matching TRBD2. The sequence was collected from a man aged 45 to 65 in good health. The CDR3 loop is CSAIVIAGGQETQYF. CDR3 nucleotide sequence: TGCAGTGCTATAGTGATAGCGGGAGGGCAAGAGACCCAGTACTTC.